This T cell receptor (beta chain) comes out of a study of T cell responses to AZD1222 COVID-19 vaccine. Overall study results and limits: Just a handful of AZD1222 recipients were seropositive at baseline. Dominant CD4 TCR responses targeted spike regions 160-218 and 743-854.

Repertoires were generated with immunoSEQ multiplex PCR, while TCRdb's copy carries only in-frame clones and drops some. Found here are roughly 170,000 clones, 93% of them singletons; the top ten hold approximately 1%. The sample holds a few counts of this clone. Its matching antigen is unknown. V shed 4 bases and J shed 7 bases, with 11 bases lying between them. The CDR3 totals 13 residues. From germline, CDR1 is SGHDT and CDR2 YYEEEE. The V call is TRBV5-6, the J call TRBJ2-2, with D perhaps being TRBD1 or TRBD2 (6 bases each). Sequenced material: peripheral blood, taken on day 0 of AZD1222 vaccination. This TCR was recovered from an adult in good health. This CDR3 reads CASSPRGDGELFF. CDR3 in DNA: TGTGCCAGCAGCCCGAGGGGGGACGGGGAGCTGTTTTTT. Combining the CDR3 with reference TRBV5-6 and TRBJ2-2 gives the whole variable domain DAGVTQSPTHLIKTRGQQVTLRCSPKSGHDTVSWYQQALGQGPQFIFQYYEEEERQRGNFPDRFSGHQFPNYSSELNVNALLLGDSALYLCASSPRGDGELFFGEGSRLTVL.